Listed here is a single TCR beta chain. This entry is derived from a study of OX40 agonist ivuxolimab in advanced cancers. Measured with immunoSEQ multiplex PCR; TCRdb has only the in-frame clones, and not every one. The sample lists about 64,000 clones; 84% were seen once. The CDR3 length is 15 residues. The V end lost 5 bases, the J end lost 5 bases, and 18 bases lay between the germline ends. Germline loops: CDR1 SGHVS, CDR2 FQNEAQ. The chain is built from TRBV7-8 and TRBJ2-5; TRBD1 or TRBD2 may be the D gene (5 bases each). This TCR derives from an adult with an advanced solid tumor such as melanoma, head and neck, liver or kidney cancer. Sequenced here: CD4+ or CD8+ T cells sorted from blood, sampled in a trial of the OX40 agonist ivuxolimab. CDR3 protein: CASSPRGRWGETQYF. The CDR3 DNA is TGTGCCAGCAGCCCCCGAGGCCGCTGGGGGGAGACCCAGTACTTC.